These 7 T cell receptor beta chains came from one sample sequenced in a study of PD-1 blockade in classical Hodgkin lymphoma. Every patient was affected by relapse after autologous stem cell transplantation, while exposure to brentuximab vedotin was not uniform. Sequencing was performed with immunoSEQ multiplex PCR; in TCRdb, only in-frame clones are kept and a portion is missing. Of about 58,000 clones in the sample, approximately 90% were seen once. This specimen was peripheral blood mononuclear cells (PBMCs), taken before the second cycle of nivolumab. The receptors shown here come from a human donor with classical Hodgkin lymphoma.

The J gene is TRBJ2-3, the V gene TRBV5-1; 7 bases align to TRBD1. The CDR3 length is 14 residues. The J segment lost 2 bases and the V segment lost 4 bases, leaving 4 bases of the junction unmatched. CDR1 is SGHRS and CDR2 is YFSETQ in the germline V gene. The CDR3 here is CASSIGQDTDTQYF. The CDR3 DNA reads TGCGCCAGCAGCATCGGACAGGACACAGATACGCAGTATTTT.

This clone turned up a few times. V is TRBV6-5 and J is TRBJ2-1, with D tentatively TRBD2 (7 bases). The V end lost 2 bases, the J end lost 4 bases, and 12 bases lay between the germline ends. The CDR3 sequence is 15 residues long. CDR1 and CDR2 (germline): MNHEY, SVGAGI. The CDR3 spells CASSYGGGGYNEQFF. DNA of the CDR3: TGTGCCAGCAGTTACGGCGGGGGCGGTTACAATGAGCAGTTCTTC.

V and J are TRBV6-6 and TRBJ2-3, with TRBD2 matching 9 bases. This CDR3 has 15 residues. Germline lookup yields CDR1 MNHNY and CDR2 SVGAGI (reference sequence). Trimming took 6 bases from V and 3 from J; bases not matched to a gene: 7. The CDR3 DNA is TGTGCCAGCAGAGGAGATAGCGGGAGTACAGATACGCAGTATTTT. Protein product: CASRGDSGSTDTQYF.

The chain uses TRBV9 and TRBJ2-7, with D possibly being TRBD2 (6 bases). Germline assignment: CDR1 SGDLS and CDR2 YYNGEE. V was pared by 0 bases and J by 2 bases, with 12 bases between. The CDR3 is made up of 15 amino acids. Here the CDR3 reads CASSVDPSAAYEQYF. The CDR3 DNA reads TGTGCCAGCAGCGTAGACCCTAGCGCCGCCTACGAGCAGTACTTC. The full variable domain, its missing parts supplied by reference TRBV9 and TRBJ2-7, is DSGVTQTPKHLITATGQRVTLRCSPRSGDLSVYWYQQSLDQGLQFLIQYYNGEERAKGNILERFSAQQFPDLHSELNLSSLELGDSALYFCASSVDPSAAYEQYFGPGTRLTVT.

The J gene is TRBJ1-6, the V gene TRBV19, with 7 bases matching TRBD1. The CDR3 runs 15 residues. Germline CDR1 is LNHDA and CDR2 is SQIVND (reference sequence). The trim removed 5 bases at V and 7 bases at J, leaving 8 bases unmatched. As DNA, the CDR3 is TGTGCCAGTAGTTCCCCGGGACAGCTAAATTCACCCCTCCACTTT. It translates to CASSSPGQLNSPLHF.

The chain couples TRBV5-6 to TRBJ2-7, with 11 bases aligning to TRBD2. The CDR3 sequence is 18 residues long. Germline V lookup: CDR1 SGHDT, CDR2 YYEEEE. V shed 1 base and J 0 bases; nucleotides not matched to a gene: 9. The CDR3 here is CASSLMTSGAFSSYEQYF. The CDR3 nucleotides read TGTGCCAGCAGCTTGATGACTAGCGGGGCCTTTAGCTCCTACGAGCAGTACTTC.

The chain links TRBV28 to TRBJ2-2; D is ambiguous. Trimming pared 2 bases from V and 5 bases from J, leaving 18 bases between. Germline values: CDR1 MDHEN, CDR2 SYDVKM. This CDR3 has 17 residues. In nucleotides, the CDR3 is TGTGCCAGCAGTTTACCGGGCCCGGACGGCGGAACCGGGGAGCTGTTTTTT. It translates to CASSLPGPDGGTGELFF.